A selection of T cell receptor beta chains follows, all from one sample in a study of cytomegalovirus exposure and HLA in healthy donors. TCRdb's table, derived via immunoSEQ multiplex PCR, lists solely in-frame clones and lacks some. Of fewer than 80,000 clones in the sample, approximately 96% were seen once. The sample consisted of PBMCs. The receptors here all came from a woman between 18 and 29 years old in good health and CMV-seropositive. Both conserved end residues are part of each CDR3. Each record gives: clone size, D gene, J gene, V gene, CDR3 DNA, CDR3 protein. A D gene is named only where the DNA matches it firmly. The size of a clone is reported for some rows only, either as once, few or many, or as a class for expanded clones.

abundance: -
d_gene: TRBD1
j_gene: TRBJ2-3
v_gene: TRBV27
CDR3nt: TGTGCCAGCAGGACGGGGACAGGGTTAGATACGCAGTATTTT
CDR3aa: CASRTGTGLDTQYF

abundance: -
d_gene: TRBD2
j_gene: TRBJ2-3
v_gene: TRBV6-5
CDR3nt: TGTGCCAGCAGTTATATTAGCGGGACCCGGGCAGATACGCAGTATTTT
CDR3aa: CASSYISGTRADTQYF

abundance: few
d_gene: TRBD1
j_gene: TRBJ1-5
v_gene: TRBV25-1
CDR3nt: TGTGCCAGCAGTGAAGCCGGGACAGTTGACAATCAGCCCCAGCATTTT
CDR3aa: CASSEAGTVDNQPQHF

abundance: -
d_gene: -
j_gene: TRBJ2-4
v_gene: TRBV7-2
CDR3nt: TGTGCCAGCAGCTTAGGTGCCAGTTTAGCCAAAAACATTCAGTACTTC
CDR3aa: CASSLGASLAKNIQYF

abundance: -
d_gene: -
j_gene: TRBJ2-1
v_gene: TRBV28
CDR3nt: TGTGCCAGCAGTGGGACAGCCGGGACTGGCAATGAGCAGTTCTTC
CDR3aa: CASSGTAGTGNEQFF

abundance: -
d_gene: -
j_gene: TRBJ2-1
v_gene: TRBV27
CDR3nt: TGTGCCAGCAGTTCCCCTTTGCGGAGCTCCTACAATGAGCAGTTCTTC
CDR3aa: CASSSPLRSSYNEQFF

abundance: -
d_gene: TRBD1
j_gene: TRBJ2-7
v_gene: TRBV4-1
CDR3nt: TGCGCCAGCAGCCAAAGCAACAGGGGCCTCTACGAGCAGTACTTC
CDR3aa: CASSQSNRGLYEQYF

abundance: -
d_gene: TRBD1
j_gene: TRBJ2-5
v_gene: TRBV30
CDR3nt: TGTGCCTGGACAGGGGGCGCGAAGACCCAGTACTTC
CDR3aa: CAWTGGAKTQYF

abundance: -
d_gene: TRBD2
j_gene: TRBJ2-1
v_gene: TRBV9
CDR3nt: TGTGCCAGCAGCGTAGTTAGCGGGAACGATGAGCAGTTCTTC
CDR3aa: CASSVVSGNDEQFF

abundance: once
d_gene: TRBD2
j_gene: TRBJ2-7
v_gene: TRBV28
CDR3nt: TGTGCCAGCAGTGGGCCGGGACTAGCGGACTACGAGCAGTACTTC
CDR3aa: CASSGPGLADYEQYF

abundance: -
d_gene: -
j_gene: TRBJ2-7
v_gene: TRBV11-2
CDR3nt: TGTGCCAGCAGCTTAGGGACGGGAATCGAGCAGTACTTC
CDR3aa: CASSLGTGIEQYF

abundance: -
d_gene: -
j_gene: TRBJ2-5
v_gene: TRBV5-6
CDR3nt: TGTGCCAGCAGCCGTAGCGGCACAGAGACCCAGTACTTC
CDR3aa: CASSRSGTETQYF

abundance: -
d_gene: TRBD1
j_gene: TRBJ2-6
v_gene: TRBV5-1
CDR3nt: TGCGCCAGCAGCTTTCCGAAGGGGCAGGGGGCGACCTCCGGGGCCAACGTCCTGACTTTC
CDR3aa: CASSFPKGQGATSGANVLTF

abundance: once
d_gene: TRBD2
j_gene: TRBJ2-7
v_gene: TRBV6-1
CDR3nt: TGTGCCAGCAGCGGAGGGACTAGCGGGATCTACGAGCAGTACTTC
CDR3aa: CASSGGTSGIYEQYF

abundance: -
d_gene: -
j_gene: TRBJ2-5
v_gene: TRBV29-1
CDR3nt: TGCAGCGTTGACCAGGGCGGGGGCGGGGAGACCCAGTACTTC
CDR3aa: CSVDQGGGGETQYF

abundance: -
d_gene: -
j_gene: TRBJ2-5
v_gene: TRBV30
CDR3nt: TGTGCCTGGGGGCCAGGGACCCAGTACTTC
CDR3aa: CAWGPGTQYF

abundance: -
d_gene: -
j_gene: TRBJ2-1
v_gene: TRBV5-1
CDR3nt: TGCGCCAGCAGCCCGGACTCGAGCTCCTACAATGAGCAGTTCTTC
CDR3aa: CASSPDSSSYNEQFF

abundance: -
d_gene: TRBD2
j_gene: TRBJ2-3
v_gene: TRBV5-6
CDR3nt: TGTGCCAGCAGCTTACTAGCGGGTCCTCGGCTGACCACAGATACGCAGTATTTT
CDR3aa: CASSLLAGPRLTTDTQYF

abundance: few
d_gene: TRBD1
j_gene: TRBJ2-2
v_gene: TRBV14
CDR3nt: TGTGCCAGCAGGCAGGCGACAGGGCCCGGGGAGCTGTTTTTT
CDR3aa: CASRQATGPGELFF

abundance: -
d_gene: -
j_gene: TRBJ1-1
v_gene: TRBV6-5
CDR3nt: TGTGCCAGCAGTTACTCGATAGGGGCAACGAACACTGAAGCTTTCTTT
CDR3aa: CASSYSIGATNTEAFF

abundance: -
d_gene: -
j_gene: TRBJ1-5
v_gene: TRBV5-1
CDR3nt: TGCGCCAGCAGCTTGGGGGGGGGTGGTCAGCCCCAGCATTTT
CDR3aa: CASSLGGGGQPQHF

abundance: -
d_gene: TRBD2
j_gene: TRBJ2-1
v_gene: TRBV6-1
CDR3nt: TGTGCCAGCAGTGAAATCACTAGCGGGAGCAATGAGCAGTTCTTC
CDR3aa: CASSEITSGSNEQFF

abundance: -
d_gene: -
j_gene: TRBJ2-7
v_gene: TRBV10-3
CDR3nt: TGTGCCATCAGTGAGTCGAACTCAGGATCCGAGCAGTACTTC
CDR3aa: CAISESNSGSEQYF

abundance: -
d_gene: -
j_gene: TRBJ2-1
v_gene: TRBV7-9
CDR3nt: TGTGCCAGCAGCGAAAGAGAGACAGTCAATGAGCAGTTCTTC
CDR3aa: CASSERETVNEQFF

abundance: -
d_gene: TRBD2
j_gene: TRBJ2-7
v_gene: TRBV6-4
CDR3nt: TGTGCCAGCAGTGACTCGAGGCCGGGACTAGCGGGAGCCACATCGAGGCACGAGCAGTACTTC
CDR3aa: CASSDSRPGLAGATSRHEQYF

abundance: -
d_gene: -
j_gene: TRBJ2-7
v_gene: TRBV7-2
CDR3nt: TGTGCCAGCAGCTTAGAAGTGAGCTCCTACGAGCAGTACTTC
CDR3aa: CASSLEVSSYEQYF

abundance: -
d_gene: TRBD1
j_gene: TRBJ2-5
v_gene: TRBV14
CDR3nt: TGTGCCAGCAGCCGTTGGACAGGGGGAGGCGGAGAGACCCAGTACTTC
CDR3aa: CASSRWTGGGGETQYF

abundance: -
d_gene: TRBD2
j_gene: TRBJ2-3
v_gene: TRBV7-9
CDR3nt: TGTGCCAGCAGCCCTGGACTAGCGGGAGTATCAGATACGCAGTATTTT
CDR3aa: CASSPGLAGVSDTQYF

abundance: once
d_gene: -
j_gene: TRBJ1-1
v_gene: TRBV30
CDR3nt: TGTGCCTGGGCCCCTACAGGGCAAGGTGAAGCTTTCTTT
CDR3aa: CAWAPTGQGEAFF

abundance: -
d_gene: TRBD1
j_gene: TRBJ2-5
v_gene: TRBV27
CDR3nt: TGTGCCAGCAGTGACAGGGGAGAGACCCAGTACTTC
CDR3aa: CASSDRGETQYF

abundance: -
d_gene: -
j_gene: TRBJ2-7
v_gene: TRBV6-5
CDR3nt: TGTGCCAGCCAACCGGGTGGCGGCTCCTACGAGCAGTACTTC
CDR3aa: CASQPGGGSYEQYF

abundance: -
d_gene: -
j_gene: TRBJ2-1
v_gene: TRBV7-2
CDR3nt: TGTGCCAGCAGCTATACGGACATGGAGTTCTTC
CDR3aa: CASSYTDMEFF

abundance: -
d_gene: TRBD2
j_gene: TRBJ2-7
v_gene: TRBV28
CDR3nt: TGTGCCAGCACCCCCCTGCGGGAGTTCTACGAGCAGTACTTC
CDR3aa: CASTPLREFYEQYF

abundance: once
d_gene: -
j_gene: TRBJ2-6
v_gene: TRBV2
CDR3nt: TGTGCCAGCAGTGACCCGACAGACTCTGGGGCCAACGTCCTGACTTTC
CDR3aa: CASSDPTDSGANVLTF

abundance: -
d_gene: -
j_gene: TRBJ2-3
v_gene: TRBV27
CDR3nt: TGTGCCAGCAGTCTTGACATACTCACAGATACGCAGTATTTT
CDR3aa: CASSLDILTDTQYF

abundance: -
d_gene: TRBD2
j_gene: TRBJ2-3
v_gene: TRBV27
CDR3nt: TGTGCCAGCAGTTTCCTCCCAGCGGGAGGGGATACGCAGTATTTT
CDR3aa: CASSFLPAGGDTQYF

abundance: -
d_gene: -
j_gene: TRBJ2-1
v_gene: TRBV5-1
CDR3nt: TGCGCCAGCAGACGGGACTCCCTCTCCTACAATGAGCAGTTCTTC
CDR3aa: CASRRDSLSYNEQFF

abundance: -
d_gene: TRBD1
j_gene: TRBJ2-7
v_gene: TRBV15
CDR3nt: TGTGCCACCAGCGCACAGGGCGGGACAGGGTTTAACGAGCAGTACTTC
CDR3aa: CATSAQGGTGFNEQYF

abundance: -
d_gene: -
j_gene: TRBJ2-2
v_gene: TRBV5-8
CDR3nt: TGTGCCAGCAGCCCGACAGTCCCGAACACCGGGGAGCTGTTTTTT
CDR3aa: CASSPTVPNTGELFF

abundance: -
d_gene: -
j_gene: TRBJ2-5
v_gene: TRBV30
CDR3nt: TGTGCCTGGCGGGAGTTTGGGGAGACCCAGTACTTC
CDR3aa: CAWREFGETQYF

abundance: -
d_gene: TRBD2
j_gene: TRBJ2-7
v_gene: TRBV29-1
CDR3nt: TGCAGCGTTGAAGGATCTTCAGCGGGGTCTTCCTACGAGCAGTACTTC
CDR3aa: CSVEGSSAGSSYEQYF

abundance: -
d_gene: -
j_gene: TRBJ2-3
v_gene: TRBV7-9
CDR3nt: TGTGCCAGCAGCTTAGTAGATTTGGGGCGGAGACGCACAGATACGCAGTATTTT
CDR3aa: CASSLVDLGRRRTDTQYF

abundance: few
d_gene: TRBD2
j_gene: TRBJ2-3
v_gene: TRBV7-9
CDR3nt: TGTGCCAGCAGCACTGGACTAGCTTTAGTCACGGATACGCAGTATTTT
CDR3aa: CASSTGLALVTDTQYF

abundance: -
d_gene: TRBD2
j_gene: TRBJ2-3
v_gene: TRBV30
CDR3nt: TGTGCCTGGAGTTCGACTAGCGGGATGGATACGCAGTATTTT
CDR3aa: CAWSSTSGMDTQYF

abundance: -
d_gene: TRBD2
j_gene: TRBJ2-7
v_gene: TRBV28
CDR3nt: TGTGCCAGCAGTTTATACCCTAGCGGGAAGTCCTACGAGCAGTACTTC
CDR3aa: CASSLYPSGKSYEQYF

abundance: once
d_gene: -
j_gene: TRBJ2-7
v_gene: TRBV14
CDR3nt: TGTGCCAGCAGCCAAGTCGGTCCTCGCTCTATATACGAGCAGTACTTC
CDR3aa: CASSQVGPRSIYEQYF

abundance: -
d_gene: TRBD1
j_gene: TRBJ1-2
v_gene: TRBV28
CDR3nt: TGTGCCAGCAGTCAGTACAGGGGTAATAGCTATGGCTACACCTTC
CDR3aa: CASSQYRGNSYGYTF

abundance: -
d_gene: -
j_gene: TRBJ2-3
v_gene: TRBV29-1
CDR3nt: TGCAGCGTTGTTCGCCTAGGAGTAAACACAGATACGCAGTATTTT
CDR3aa: CSVVRLGVNTDTQYF

abundance: -
d_gene: -
j_gene: TRBJ1-4
v_gene: TRBV14
CDR3nt: TGTGCCAGCAGCCAAGTTGGAGGGGTTAATGAAAAACTGTTTTTT
CDR3aa: CASSQVGGVNEKLFF

abundance: -
d_gene: TRBD1
j_gene: TRBJ1-2
v_gene: TRBV28
CDR3nt: TGTGCCAGCAGTCCTCAGGGGGCGCGGTTAGGGAGAGGCTACACCTTC
CDR3aa: CASSPQGARLGRGYTF

abundance: -
d_gene: -
j_gene: TRBJ2-5
v_gene: TRBV9
CDR3nt: TGTGCCAGCAGCGCGACTGAAGAGACCCAGTACTTC
CDR3aa: CASSATEETQYF

abundance: -
d_gene: -
j_gene: TRBJ2-1
v_gene: TRBV2
CDR3nt: TGTGCCAGCAGTGAAGAAGAGGGCAACTACAATGAGCAGTTCTTC
CDR3aa: CASSEEEGNYNEQFF

abundance: once
d_gene: TRBD2
j_gene: TRBJ2-1
v_gene: TRBV9
CDR3nt: TGTGCCAGCAGCGTTGGGACTAGCGGCAATGAGCAGTTCTTC
CDR3aa: CASSVGTSGNEQFF

abundance: -
d_gene: TRBD2
j_gene: TRBJ2-1
v_gene: TRBV11-1
CDR3nt: TGTGCCAGCAGCCTGGGACTAGCAGACAATGAGCAGTTCTTC
CDR3aa: CASSLGLADNEQFF

abundance: -
d_gene: TRBD1
j_gene: TRBJ2-5
v_gene: TRBV28
CDR3nt: TGTGCCAGCAGTTTTCGCGGGACAGGGGGAGAGACCCAGTACTTC
CDR3aa: CASSFRGTGGETQYF

abundance: few
d_gene: -
j_gene: TRBJ2-6
v_gene: TRBV6-4
CDR3nt: TGTGCCAGCAGTGAGGACAACTCTGGGGCCAACGTCCTGACTTTC
CDR3aa: CASSEDNSGANVLTF

abundance: once
d_gene: TRBD2
j_gene: TRBJ2-2
v_gene: TRBV7-2
CDR3nt: TGTGCCAGCAGCTTACCCCAGCCTAGCGGAAACACCGGGGAGCTGTTTTTT
CDR3aa: CASSLPQPSGNTGELFF

abundance: -
d_gene: TRBD2
j_gene: TRBJ2-1
v_gene: TRBV7-2
CDR3nt: TGTGCCAGCAGCCCCGGGGGGTCGTTGATTAATGAGCAGTTCTTC
CDR3aa: CASSPGGSLINEQFF

abundance: -
d_gene: -
j_gene: TRBJ1-5
v_gene: TRBV12-5
CDR3nt: TGTGCTAGTGGTTTGAAGTGCGGATTATTAGTCGACGGCAATCAGCCCCAGCATTTT
CDR3aa: CASGLKCGLLVDGNQPQHF